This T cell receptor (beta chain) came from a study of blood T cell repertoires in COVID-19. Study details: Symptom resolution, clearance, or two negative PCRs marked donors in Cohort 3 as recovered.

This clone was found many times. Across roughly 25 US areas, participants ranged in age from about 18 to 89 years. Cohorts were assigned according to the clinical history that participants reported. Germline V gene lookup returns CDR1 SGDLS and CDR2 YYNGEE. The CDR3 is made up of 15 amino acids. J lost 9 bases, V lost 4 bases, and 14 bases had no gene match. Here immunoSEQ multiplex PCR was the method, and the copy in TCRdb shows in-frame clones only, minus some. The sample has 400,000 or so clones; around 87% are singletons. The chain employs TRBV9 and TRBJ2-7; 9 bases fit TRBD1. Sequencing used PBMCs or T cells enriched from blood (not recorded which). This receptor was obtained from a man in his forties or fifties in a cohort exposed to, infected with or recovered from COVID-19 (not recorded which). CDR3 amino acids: CASSPTGGQGGAQYF. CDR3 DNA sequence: TGTGCCAGCAGCCCAACTGGGGGACAGGGAGGAGCGCAGTACTTC.